This T cell receptor beta chain was documented in a study of blood T cell repertoires in COVID-19. Study details: Samples representing acute and convalescent COVID-19 were sourced from the United States, Italy and Spain. Nucleic acid was either cDNA or gDNA, and it came from T cells, B-cell-depleted T cells, or PBMCs.

In the original workflow: The assay estimated nucleated cells by amplifying reference gene primers. The assay was immunoSEQ multiplex PCR, and TCRdb's table has in-frame clones only and misses some. That table is the source of V, J and clone size, and D and trimming were worked out from the DNA. The table records approximately 320,000 clones, approximately 85% of them present only once. Germline CDR1 and CDR2: LGHDT and YNNKEL (reference sequence). The CDR3 has 16 residues. Trimming removed 6 bases from V and 6 bases from J; junction bases left unmatched: 16. Sequences were obtained from peripheral blood. This chain links TRBV3-1 (or the pseudogene TRBV3-2) with TRBJ1-1; TRBD1 aligns across 7 bases. The source is a human donor in a cohort sampled during active COVID-19. CDR3 sequence (DNA): TGTGCCAGCAGTGGGAGAAAGGGGGCGATGAGGGCTGAAGCTTTCTTT. Protein sequence: CASSGRKGAMRAEAFF.